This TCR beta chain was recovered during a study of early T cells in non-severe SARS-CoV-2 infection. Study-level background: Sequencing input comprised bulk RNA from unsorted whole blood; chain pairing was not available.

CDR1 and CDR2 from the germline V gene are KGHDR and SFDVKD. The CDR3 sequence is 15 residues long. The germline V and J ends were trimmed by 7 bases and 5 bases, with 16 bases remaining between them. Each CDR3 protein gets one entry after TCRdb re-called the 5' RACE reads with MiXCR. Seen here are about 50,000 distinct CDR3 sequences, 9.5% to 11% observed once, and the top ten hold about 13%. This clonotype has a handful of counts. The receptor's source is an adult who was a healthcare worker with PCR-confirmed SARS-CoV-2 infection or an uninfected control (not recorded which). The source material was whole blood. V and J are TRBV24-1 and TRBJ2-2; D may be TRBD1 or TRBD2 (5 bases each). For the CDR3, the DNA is TGTGCCACCAGCAATCGACGGGACGGAACCGGGGAGCTGTTTTTT. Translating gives CATSNRRDGTGELFF.